This TCR beta chain was found in a study of shared clonotypes between healthy human individuals. The method was immunoSEQ multiplex PCR; TCRdb's version includes in-frame clones alone and lacks a portion of them. The data show about 1.1 million clones, with 75% to 80% seen just once and 0.5% to 0.65% held by the top ten. All donors were healthy HIV-negative adults lacking recent acute infections or vaccinations. Germline CDR1 and CDR2: SQVTM and ANQGSEA. The CDR3 spans 14 residues. Findings of the study overall: Non-shared clonotypes were found to have lower generation probabilities than the clonotypes that were shared by all four of the sorted-subset donors. The authors sampled blood alone, and tissue repertoires likely differ.

As to this clone: The antigen remains unidentified.

Sequencing was done on a sample of memory CD4+ T cells from PBMCs. Described subset: CD45RA-negative fraction. V and J are TRBV29-1 and TRBJ2-5, with 8 bases aligning to TRBD2. The assigned J gene may be wrong: the sequence end matches TRBJ2-7 better. The TCR comes from a man younger than 30 in good health. Some clones in this sample may be carry-over from other donors' samples. The CDR3 nucleotides are TGCAGCGTACCCCGGGAGGGTCCCTCCTACGAGCAGTACTTC. Translated: CSVPREGPSYEQYF.